A selection of T cell receptor beta chains follows, all from one sample in a study of cytomegalovirus exposure and HLA in healthy donors. Clones were sequenced by immunoSEQ multiplex PCR, and TCRdb holds only the in-frame ones, with some missing. The sample carries some 160,000 clones, roughly 87% recorded once. Specimen: PBMCs. Receptors originate from a woman between 45 and 60 years old in good health and CMV-seronegative. CDR3s include the opening cysteine and the closing phenylalanine or tryptophan. D genes are given only for firm matches. Expanded clones get a size class; other rows say once, few or many, or leave the size out.

V gene	clone size	J gene	D gene	CDR3 DNA	CDR3 protein
TRBV4-2	NA	TRBJ2-1	TRBD2	TGTGCCAGCAGCCAAGTTGGAGCTAGCGGGAGCGGTGAGCAGTTCTTC	CASSQVGASGSGEQFF
TRBV5-1	NA	TRBJ1-2	TRBD1	TGCGCCAGCGGACTGGACAGGGCTTTCTATGGCTACACCTTC	CASGLDRAFYGYTF
TRBV9	NA	TRBJ2-1	NA	TGTGCCAGCAGCGTAGTCCCCCAGGGTACCACATTCAATGAGCAGTTCTTC	CASSVVPQGTTFNEQFF
TRBV7-7	NA	TRBJ1-1	NA	TGTGCCAGCAGCTTAGACAAGAACACTGAAGCTTTCTTT	CASSLDKNTEAFF
TRBV7-8	NA	TRBJ2-3	TRBD2	TGTGCCAGCAGCGTTAGCGGGAGTACCACAGATACGCAGTATTTT	CASSVSGSTTDTQYF
TRBV6-1	NA	TRBJ2-2	NA	TGTGCCAGCAGTGAAGTGGGACAGAACACCGGGGAGCTGTTTTTT	CASSEVGQNTGELFF
TRBV15	NA	TRBJ1-2	TRBD1	TGTGCCACCGAGCAGGGGGGTTTGGAGTATGGCTACACCTTC	CATEQGGLEYGYTF
TRBV5-1	NA	TRBJ2-7	TRBD1	TGCGCCAGCAGCGGAGGGACAGGGCGCCACGAGCAGTACTTC	CASSGGTGRHEQYF
TRBV19	NA	TRBJ1-2	NA	TGTGCCAGTAGTAATAGGCAGGGGCTTGGCTACACCTTC	CASSNRQGLGYTF
TRBV5-6	NA	TRBJ2-1	NA	TGTGCCAGCAGCTTGGGTGCAATGCGGGCAGACAATGAGCAGTTCTTC	CASSLGAMRADNEQFF
TRBV7-9	once	TRBJ2-2	NA	TGTGCCAGCAGAAATAGCGGGAACACCGGGGAGCTGTTTTTT	CASRNSGNTGELFF
TRBV5-8	NA	TRBJ1-2	TRBD1	TGTGCCAACGGCCGGGACAGGGGTTACGGCTACACCTTC	CANGRDRGYGYTF
TRBV2	NA	TRBJ2-3	TRBD2	TGTGCCAGCAGAAACAGCGGGGCTTTGATGGATACGCAGTATTTT	CASRNSGALMDTQYF
TRBV27	NA	TRBJ1-5	NA	TGTGCCAGCAGATACAGGGTTGGCAATCAGCCCCAGCATTTT	CASRYRVGNQPQHF
TRBV6-5	few	TRBJ1-1	TRBD1	TGTGCCAGCAGTTATTACGGACAGGGCACTGAAGCTTTCTTT	CASSYYGQGTEAFF
TRBV5-1	NA	TRBJ1-3	TRBD1	TGCGCCAGCAGCGAAGGACAGGGGGGAAACACCATATATTTT	CASSEGQGGNTIYF
TRBV5-4	NA	TRBJ2-5	NA	TGTGCCAGCAGCTTGGGGAGGAAGGAGACCCAGTACTTC	CASSLGRKETQYF
TRBV4-3	NA	TRBJ2-2	TRBD2	TGCGCCAGCAGCCAAGACTCAGGGGTGGCGGGGGGGCCGGCCGGGGAGCTGTTTTTT	CASSQDSGVAGGPAGELFF
TRBV4-3	NA	TRBJ2-3	NA	TGCGCCAGCAGCCAGGCCCCTAGCTCCGTAGATACGCAGTATTTT	CASSQAPSSVDTQYF
TRBV4-1	once	TRBJ2-7	TRBD2	TGCGCCAGCAGCCACTACCCGACTAGCGACCCCTACGAGCAGTACTTC	CASSHYPTSDPYEQYF
TRBV2	NA	TRBJ2-7	TRBD2	TGTGCCAGCAGCGGACTAGCGGGGGCCTACGAGCAGTACTTC	CASSGLAGAYEQYF
TRBV5-1	few	TRBJ2-5	NA	TGCGCCAGCAGCTTGTGGGGGGGCTCAGGGGAGACCCAGTACTTC	CASSLWGGSGETQYF
TRBV28	NA	TRBJ1-2	NA	TGTGCCAGCAGTCCCCCCGCCGACAGTTATGGCTACACCTTC	CASSPPADSYGYTF
TRBV9	NA	TRBJ1-4	NA	TGTGCCAGCAGCCCAAGAACAGGGATAAACGAAAAACTGTTTTTT	CASSPRTGINEKLFF
TRBV28	NA	TRBJ1-6	NA	TGTGCCAGCAGTCAGGGGAGCTCCTATAATTCACCCCTCCACTTT	CASSQGSSYNSPLHF
TRBV12-2	NA	TRBJ1-2	NA	TGTGCAAGTCGCTTCCCTATCGGGGGGGCAGTATCTTTTGTGGCTAACTATGGCTACACCTTC	CASRFPIGGAVSFVANYGYTF
TRBV11-3	NA	TRBJ2-2	TRBD2	TGTGCCAGCAGCCCCCGGGAGGGTGTAACCGGGGAGCTGTTTTTT	CASSPREGVTGELFF
TRBV27	NA	TRBJ1-5	NA	TGTGCCAGCAGTTTCGGGATGGGCGAAAATCAGCCCCAGCATTTT	CASSFGMGENQPQHF
TRBV2	NA	TRBJ2-1	TRBD2	TGTGCCAGCAGTCGTCCTAGCGGGAGGCCCCATGAGCAGTTCTTC	CASSRPSGRPHEQFF
TRBV28	NA	TRBJ1-4	NA	TGTGCCAGCAGCCGGGGGTTGGTGGGAACTAATGAAAAACTGTTTTTT	CASSRGLVGTNEKLFF
TRBV27	NA	TRBJ1-6	TRBD1	TGTGCCAGCAGGGGACAGGGGCGGTCACCCCTCCACTTT	CASRGQGRSPLHF